What follows describes a single T cell receptor beta chain. The data derive from a study of blood T cell repertoires in COVID-19. Study-level information: Acute-phase and convalescent COVID-19 samples originated in the United States, Italy and Spain.

The CDR3 runs to 14 residues. From germline, CDR1 is SQVTM and CDR2 ANQGSEA. With 4 bases clipped from V and 8 bases from J, the junction kept 9 bases outside the gene matches. Sequencing was performed with immunoSEQ multiplex PCR; in TCRdb, only in-frame clones are kept and a portion is missing. The top ten clones hold 2.7% of a sample with over 150,000 clones, about 87% of them seen once. The receptor's source is a man in his forties with active or convalescent COVID-19. The V gene is TRBV29-1, the J gene TRBJ2-1; 9 bases are a match to TRBD2. Material: peripheral blood. The CDR3 here is CSVAGTSGPDEQFF. CDR3 sequence (DNA): TGCAGCGTTGCCGGTACTAGCGGGCCGGATGAGCAGTTCTTC.